This T cell receptor beta chain was sequenced in a study of blood T cell repertoires in COVID-19. Study-level background: COVID-19 samples, acute and convalescent, were from the United States, Italy and Spain.

Authors' data handling: Reference gene primer amplification gave estimated nucleated cell counts. TCRdb's copy holds only in-frame clones and misses some; the assay was immunoSEQ multiplex PCR. V, J and clone size derive from that table, while D and trimming were established from the DNA sequence. The sample contains 150,000 to 200,000 clones, about 86% of which appear only once. V was cut by 1 base and J by 0 bases, with 13 bases left in between. The CDR3 totals 16 residues. Germline CDR1 LGHDT, CDR2 YNNKEL (reference sequence). The chain uses TRBV3-1 (or the pseudogene TRBV3-2) and TRBJ2-7; no reliable D call. The sequence was obtained from a woman of 80 years or more with acute or convalescent COVID-19. Sequencing was carried out using peripheral blood. DNA for the CDR3: TGTGCCAGCAGCCAAGTTATGCGATTGAGCTCCTACGAGCAGTACTTC. This translates into CASSQVMRLSSYEQYF.